What follows are 2 T cell receptor beta chains derived from one specimen sequenced in a study of T cells in Graves' hyperthyroidism and ophthalmopathy. It was RNA transcripts that yielded the amplified TCR beta CDR3 regions. The primer set for the first-round RT-PCR of the TCR CDR3 was HTBI. Each CDR3 protein is one row after TCRdb ran MiXCR on the multiplex PCR reads. Of fewer than 800,000 distinct CDR3 sequences in the sample, about 17% were seen once. Sequenced sample: blood. These receptors all come from a man younger than 35 with Graves' hyperthyroidism.

In this sample, this clonotype turned up a few times. CDR3 region: CASTSGTHNEQFF. The CDR3 DNA reads TGTGCCAGCACCAGCGGGACCCACAATGAGCAGTTCTTC. V usage is TRBV7-9 and J usage is TRBJ2-1; 7 bases match TRBD2. Germline-derived CDR1 and CDR2 are SEHNR and FQNEAQ (reference sequence). With 7 bases clipped from V and 5 bases from J, the junction kept 5 bases outside the gene matches. The CDR3 is 13 amino acids.

This clonotype was counted only a few times. The chain recombines TRBV20-1 with TRBJ1-5, with 7 bases aligning to TRBD1. The germline V gene encodes CDR1 DFQATT and CDR2 SNEGSKA (reference sequence). The V segment lost 6 bases and the J segment 9 bases; nucleotides outside the gene matches: 14. The CDR3 loop spans 14 amino acids. In DNA form, the CDR3 reads TGCAGTGCGATGAGACCGACAGGGTTTCGGCCCCAGCATTTT. Protein: CSAMRPTGFRPQHF.